These T cell receptor beta chains were read from a single sample in a study of blood T cells in healthy people across ages. TCRdb ran MiXCR on the 5' RACE reads and lists one entry per CDR3 protein. Of more than 1.4 million distinct CDR3 sequences in the sample, approximately 40% were seen once. The specimen sequenced was blood. The receptors come from a woman between 18 and 29 years old in good health. Both conserved end residues are trimmed from each CDR3. Size tells how often a clone was seen (once, few, many) or the class of an expanded clone, and some rows leave it out.

cdr3_length	v_call	clone_size	cdr3_aa
11	TRBV20-1	.	SARPTGDQPQH
13	TRBV6-6	many	ASSYLPSSTDTQY
11	TRBV4-1	.	ASSHSEFYEQY
13	TRBV7-9	.	AGSLTGGSSYEQY
14	TRBV7-8	.	ASSLLTGGLTGELF
14	TRBV9	.	ASSLPGTGSEKTQY
9	TRBV29-1	.	SVNPLETQY
14	TRBV5-1	.	ASSIGQGGGNTEAF
13	TRBV3-1	few	ASSQETSSYNEQF
14	TRBV27	.	ASSPLAGHLTDTQY
13	TRBV7-3	.	ASSLGGGYSYEQY
14	TRBV7-2	.	ASSRLAGITYNEQY
11	TRBV20-1	few	SPSTGGAYEQY
13	TRBV4-1	many	ASSHGLAEKETQY
12	TRBV9	.	ASSVEEGRGTQY
9	TRBV29-1	.	GVGGAPQQY
9	TRBV5-1	.	ASSLEGRYT
14	TRBV5-1	.	ASNSPSGASYNEQF
12	TRBV28	few	ASSLRGPTDTQY
10	TRBV7-9	once	ASSLSMPEAF
12	TRBV30	.	AWRIGTGDNEQF
12	TRBV20-1	once	SARPLAGADTQY
14	TRBV4-1	few	ASSPGTSGSSYEQF
11	TRBV14	.	ATGGNMNTEAF
13	TRBV27	.	ASSSKAPAFNEQY
14	TRBV28	.	ASELPPGQGRYEQY
12	TRBV28	.	ASSPLDGLRGYT
11	TRBV4-2	many	ASSLSTGETQY
12	TRBV5-1	.	ASSLSQGVETQY
10	TRBV6-5	.	ASRDRGTEQY
12	TRBV7-2	few	ASSVGTAPQPQH
12	TRBV12-3/TRBV12-4	.	ASRPFNSYNEQF
12	TRBV29-1	.	SVESGGAGETQY
12	TRBV20-1	few	SARDYRIGNEQF
16	TRBV6-5	.	ASSYSKWTADKKDGYT
13	TRBV5-1	.	ASSSGTSGVNEQY
16	TRBV5-1	few	ASRPPGLAGEIQETQY
12	TRBV29-1	.	SVQGASSYNEQY
14	TRBV5-4	.	ASSLATSGSAYEQY
12	TRBV6-5	.	ASRRDSLYNEQF
14	TRBV3-1	.	ASSLPPSGQGEKLF
12	TRBV6-1	few	ASSDRGGNSPLH
12	TRBV6-5	few	ASSYIGERDTQY
11	TRBV5-5	once	ASSQTVVGGYT
14	TRBV30	few	AWSVEFGQGARGYT
10	TRBV9	.	ASSASRTEAF